The rows below give T cell receptor beta chains drawn from one sample of a study of cytomegalovirus exposure and HLA in healthy donors. Measured with immunoSEQ multiplex PCR; TCRdb has only the in-frame clones, and not every one. The table shows 150,000 or so clones, with around 77% occurring only once. The specimen sequenced was PBMCs. These receptors all come from a man between 50 and 59 years old in good health and CMV-seropositive. CDR3s include the opening cysteine and the closing phenylalanine or tryptophan. The D gene is left open where the match is weak. The size entry is marked missing in some rows and otherwise reads once, few, many or a size class.

CASSPEGSAYSGNTIYF,TGCGCCAGCAGCCCCGAGGGCAGCGCTTACTCTGGAAACACCATATATTTT,NA,TRBJ1-3,TRBV5-1,NA
CASRARDSTNSPLHF,TGTGCCAGTAGGGCACGGGACAGTACTAATTCACCCCTCCACTTT,NA,TRBJ1-6,TRBV19,TRBD1
CATSSATSGGGSEQFF,TGTGCCACCAGCTCCGCGACTAGCGGGGGGGGTAGTGAGCAGTTCTTC,NA,TRBJ2-1,TRBV15,TRBD2
CASSLPGGADTQYF,TGTGCCAGCAGCTTGCCGGGGGGGGCAGATACGCAGTATTTT,NA,TRBJ2-3,TRBV5-6,TRBD2
CAWSVGTTYEQYF,TGTGCCTGGAGTGTCGGGACAACCTACGAGCAGTACTTC,NA,TRBJ2-7,TRBV30,NA
CASSVGGLGTDTQYF,TGTGCCAGCAGCGTAGGAGGGCTCGGCACAGATACGCAGTATTTT,NA,TRBJ2-3,TRBV9,NA
CASSGQSNYGYTF,TGTGCCAGCAGTGGACAGTCTAACTATGGCTACACCTTC,NA,TRBJ1-2,TRBV27,NA
CASRTGTGYTDTQYF,TGTGCCAGCAGGACTGGGACAGGGTACACAGATACGCAGTATTTT,NA,TRBJ2-3,TRBV6-5,TRBD1
CASSFGTGRTGELFF,TGTGCCAGTAGTTTCGGGACAGGGAGGACCGGGGAGCTGTTTTTT,NA,TRBJ2-2,TRBV19,TRBD1
CASSRRRGFNEQFF,TGTGCCAGCAGCCGCCGTAGAGGGTTTAATGAGCAGTTCTTC,NA,TRBJ2-1,TRBV7-6,NA
CASSESGLAGSYEQYF,TGCGCCAGCAGTGAGTCGGGACTAGCGGGGAGCTACGAGCAGTACTTC,NA,TRBJ2-7,TRBV10-2,TRBD2
CSAGQGSNQPQHF,TGCAGCGCTGGACAGGGTAGCAATCAGCCCCAGCATTTT,NA,TRBJ1-5,TRBV29-1,TRBD1
CASSRDVAADNEQFF,TGTGCCAGCAGCCGCGATGTAGCGGCGGACAATGAGCAGTTCTTC,NA,TRBJ2-1,TRBV4-2,NA
CASSQEGTVGVGYGYTF,TGCGCCAGCAGCCAAGAGGGGACAGTCGGGGTAGGGTATGGCTACACCTTC,NA,TRBJ1-2,TRBV4-3,TRBD1
CASSYSGPSETQYF,TGTGCCAGCAGTTACTCAGGGCCTAGCGAGACCCAGTACTTC,NA,TRBJ2-5,TRBV6-5,NA
CASSQDAQGYSPLHF,TGCGCCAGCAGCCAAGATGCGCAGGGGTACTCACCCCTCCACTTT,NA,TRBJ1-6,TRBV4-3,NA
CASSFTRQGRRYEQYF,TGTGCCAGCAGCTTCACCAGACAGGGGAGGCGGTACGAGCAGTACTTC,NA,TRBJ2-7,TRBV5-6,TRBD1
CASNGRNYEQYF,TGTGCCAGCAACGGCCGAAACTACGAGCAGTACTTC,NA,TRBJ2-7,TRBV28,NA
CASSEATGGSYGYTF,TGTGCCAGCAGTGAAGCAACAGGGGGATCCTATGGCTACACCTTC,few,TRBJ1-2,TRBV6-1,TRBD1
CASRDQGAPLHF,TGTGCCAGCAGGGATCAGGGGGCACCCCTCCACTTT,NA,TRBJ1-6,TRBV7-9,TRBD1
CASSPGASDGYTF,TGTGCCAGCAGCCCAGGGGCCTCAGATGGCTACACCTTC,once,TRBJ1-2,TRBV5-4,NA
CASSVDRLGTEAFF,TGTGCCAGTAGTGTGGACAGGCTAGGGACTGAAGCTTTCTTT,few,TRBJ1-1,TRBV19,TRBD1
CASTSRDTNYGYTF,TGTGCCAGCACGTCAAGGGACACTAACTATGGCTACACCTTC,NA,TRBJ1-2,TRBV27,NA
CASSQGASSPFNQETQYF,TGTGCCAGCAGCCAAGGGGCTAGCAGTCCCTTTAACCAAGAGACCCAGTACTTC,NA,TRBJ2-5,TRBV4-2,NA
CASSADRAGYTF,TGTGCCAGCAGTGCGGACAGGGCCGGCTACACCTTC,NA,TRBJ1-2,TRBV27,TRBD1
CASSIEYRGRYEKLFF,TGTGCCAGTAGTATAGAATACAGGGGGCGTTATGAAAAACTGTTTTTT,NA,TRBJ1-4,TRBV19,TRBD1
CASSLDGTYGYTF,TGCGCCAGCAGTCTGGACGGGACATATGGCTACACCTTC,NA,TRBJ1-2,TRBV10-1,NA
CASSQEGLAPQPQHF,TGCGCCAGCAGCCAAGAAGGCTTAGCCCCTCAGCCCCAGCATTTT,once,TRBJ1-5,TRBV4-1,NA
CASRQQGDNFYEQYF,TGTGCCAGCAGACAGCAGGGGGACAACTTCTACGAGCAGTACTTC,NA,TRBJ2-7,TRBV7-2,TRBD1
CASSVEWQGAQHF,TGTGCCAGCAGCGTAGAATGGCAGGGGGCTCAGCATTTT,NA,TRBJ1-5,TRBV9,TRBD1
CASSLGGVWTGELFF,TGTGCCAGCAGCCTGGGGGGAGTTTGGACCGGGGAGCTGTTTTTT,NA,TRBJ2-2,TRBV27,NA
CAWTPGDYEQYF,TGTGCCTGGACCCCAGGGGACTACGAGCAGTACTTC,NA,TRBJ2-7,TRBV30,NA
CASSPSWTLWNTEAFF,TGTGCCAGCAGCCCCAGCTGGACTCTCTGGAACACTGAAGCTTTCTTT,NA,TRBJ1-1,TRBV11-3,NA
CASSFQTSGSSYNEQFF,TGTGCCAGCAGCTTCCAAACTAGCGGGAGCTCCTACAATGAGCAGTTCTTC,NA,TRBJ2-1,TRBV5-8,TRBD2
CASSPDRGPNTEAFF,TGTGCCAGCAGTCCAGACAGGGGCCCGAACACTGAAGCTTTCTTT,NA,TRBJ1-1,TRBV27,TRBD1